The clone carrying this T cell receptor (beta chain) was seen once. The data are from a study of blood T cell repertoires in COVID-19. Looking at the study overall: Samples came from the United States, Italy and Spain, spanning acute and convalescent COVID-19. From T cells, B-cell-depleted T cells, or PBMCs came the material, which was cDNA or gDNA.

In the study's own analysis: Amplification of reference gene primers provided the estimated nucleated cell counts. Produced via immunoSEQ multiplex PCR; TCRdb's table is partial and in-frame only. V, J and clone size reflect that table, while D and trimming were determined from the DNA. The sample consists of about 300,000 clones, roughly 90% of them appearing once. The CDR3 loop spans 16 amino acids. Germline values: CDR1 SGHNT, CDR2 YYREEE (reference sequence). Unmatched junction bases numbered 8, after V lost 0 bases and J lost 5 bases. Sequenced input: peripheral blood. This TCR was recovered from a man aged 40-55 years with acute or convalescent COVID-19. The gene calls are TRBV5-4 and TRBJ2-1; 7 nucleotides match TRBD1. CDR3 nucleotide sequence: TGTGCCAGCAGCTTGGGGGGCCGGGACAGAAACAATGAGCAGTTCTTC. The encoded protein is CASSLGGRDRNNEQFF.